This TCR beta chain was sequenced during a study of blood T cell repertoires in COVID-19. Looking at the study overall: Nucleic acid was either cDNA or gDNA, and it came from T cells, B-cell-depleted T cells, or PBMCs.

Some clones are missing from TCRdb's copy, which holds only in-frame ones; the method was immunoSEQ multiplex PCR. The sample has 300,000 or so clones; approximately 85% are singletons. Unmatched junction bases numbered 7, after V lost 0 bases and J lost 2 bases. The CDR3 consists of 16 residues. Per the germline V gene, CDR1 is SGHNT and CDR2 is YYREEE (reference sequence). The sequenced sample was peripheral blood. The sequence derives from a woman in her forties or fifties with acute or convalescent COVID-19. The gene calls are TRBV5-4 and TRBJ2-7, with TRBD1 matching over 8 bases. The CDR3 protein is CASSLAPGGATYEQYF. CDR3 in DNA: TGTGCCAGCAGCTTGGCCCCAGGGGGCGCAACCTACGAGCAGTACTTC.